This is a list of T cell receptor beta chains from one sample in a study of shared clonotypes between healthy human individuals. The repertoire was sequenced with immunoSEQ multiplex PCR; TCRdb's copy has only in-frame clones and lacks some. The data show some 1.1 million clones, approximately 80% seen once. The sequenced sample was memory CD4+ T cells from PBMCs. The receptors derive from a man younger than 35 in good health. Some clones in this sample may be carry-over from other donors' samples. Both conserved end residues are part of each CDR3. D genes are given only for firm matches. Clone size, where shown, is once, few, many, or a class for clones that have expanded.

V gene,J gene,clone size,D gene,CDR3 protein,CDR3 DNA
TRBV6-5,TRBJ2-7,.,TRBD1,CASSRQGVYEQYF,TGTGCCAGCAGTCGGCAGGGGGTCTACGAGCAGTACTTC
TRBV18,TRBJ2-7,many,.,CASSQARGNEQYF,TGTGCCAGCTCACAAGCCAGGGGAAACGAGCAGTACTTC
TRBV2,TRBJ2-5,.,.,CASSESGREETQYF,TGTGCCAGCAGCGAGAGCGGAAGGGAAGAGACCCAGTACTTC
TRBV28,TRBJ2-7,.,TRBD2,CASSLAGGSYEQYF,TGTGCCAGCAGTTTAGCGGGAGGTAGCTACGAGCAGTACTTC
TRBV11-2,TRBJ2-7,.,.,CASSSGQTRSYEQYF,TGTGCCAGCAGCTCTGGACAGACCCGCTCCTACGAGCAGTACTTC
TRBV27,TRBJ2-7,.,.,CATGIGGSLEQYF,TGTGCCACAGGGATTGGGGGGTCTCTCGAGCAGTACTTC
TRBV5-1,TRBJ2-7,once,.,CASSPRTESYEQYF,TGCGCCAGCAGCCCCAGGACCGAATCCTACGAGCAGTACTTC
TRBV12-1,TRBJ2-3,.,.,CASSRTSLGEGTQYF,TGTGCCAGCAGTAGGACTAGCTTGGGCGAAGGGACGCAGTATTTT
TRBV30,TRBJ2-3,.,.,CAWSVSGQSTDTQYF,TGTGCCTGGAGTGTATCGGGCCAAAGCACAGATACGCAGTATTTT
TRBV30,TRBJ2-7,once,TRBD2,CAWSRQGGGEQYF,TGTGCCTGGAGTAGGCAGGGCGGGGGGGAGCAGTACTTC
TRBV30,TRBJ1-1,.,.,CAWSAGFGQSAFF,TGTGCCTGGAGTGCCGGTTTTGGGCAATCTGCTTTCTTT
TRBV6-5,TRBJ1-2,.,TRBD1,CAIKRDRGVYGYTF,TGTGCCATAAAACGGGACAGGGGAGTCTATGGCTACACCTTC
TRBV7-9,TRBJ2-1,.,TRBD1,CASSLKKGTGATDEQFF,TGTGCCAGCAGCTTAAAAAAAGGGACAGGGGCCACGGATGAGCAGTTCTTC
TRBV28,TRBJ2-6,.,.,CASSSGGSYAGANVLTF,TGTGCCAGCAGCTCCGGCGGTAGTTATGCTGGGGCCAACGTCCTGACTTTC
TRBV25-1,TRBJ1-1,.,.,CASPGPRRATEAFF,TGTGCCAGCCCTGGCCCTCGTCGGGCAACTGAAGCTTTCTTT
TRBV5-1,TRBJ2-2,.,.,CASSFLGTNTGELFF,TGCGCCAGCAGCTTCTTGGGGACGAACACCGGGGAGCTGTTTTTT